The rows below give T cell receptor beta chains drawn from one sample of a study of CD8 T cells in Susac syndrome. TCRdb itself ran the immunoSEQ multiplex PCR reads through MiXCR, one entry per CDR3 protein. Here the sample spans 160,000 or so distinct CDR3 sequences, roughly 93% being singletons. The sequenced material came from CD4+ T cells from PBMCs. The receptors were sampled from a human donor in good health. The CDR3 runs from the conserved cysteine through the conserved F or W. Each record gives: V gene, clone size, J gene, D gene, CDR3 DNA, CDR3 protein. D genes are given only for firm matches. A clone size is listed for some rows: how often the clone was seen (once, few, many), or a class if it is expanded.

TRBV2,-,TRBJ2-3,TRBD1,TGTGCCTGCGGACAGGGGGATACGCAGTATTTT,CACGQGDTQYF
TRBV5-1,-,TRBJ2-1,-,TGCGCCAGCAGCTTGGGCACTAGTAACTGCAATGAGCAGTTCTTC,CASSLGTSNCNEQFF
TRBV23-1,-,TRBJ1-5,-,TGCGCCAGCAGTCCTTTCAGGGGAAGGCAGCCCCAGCATTTT,CASSPFRGRQPQHF
TRBV29-1,-,TRBJ1-6,TRBD1,TGCAGCGTCTCCGGGACAGGAGATTCACCCCTCCACTTT,CSVSGTGDSPLHF
TRBV7-2,-,TRBJ2-1,-,TGTGCCAGCAGCCCGACCGGCCGGGGCGACAATGAGCAGTTCTTC,CASSPTGRGDNEQFF
TRBV3-1,-,TRBJ2-3,TRBD2,TGTGCCAGCAGCCAAGGGTTCAGCGGGGGGACGGGAGATACGCAGTATTTT,CASSQGFSGGTGDTQYF
TRBV6-6,-,TRBJ1-6,-,TGTGCCAGCAGTTACTCGAGTCCAGACTATAATTCACCCCTCCACTTT,CASSYSSPDYNSPLHF
TRBV4-1,-,TRBJ2-1,-,TGCGCCAGCAGTGCAGTGGGGGGGGCTTACAATGAGCAGTTCTTC,CASSAVGGAYNEQFF
TRBV25-1,once,TRBJ2-7,-,TGTGCCAGTAGTAGCTACCGATACGAGCAGTACTTC,CASSSYRYEQYF
TRBV29-1,-,TRBJ1-4,-,TGCAGCAGAGGGGCGCGGGACCCGTTTTTT,CSRGARDPFF
TRBV6-1,-,TRBJ2-3,TRBD2,TGTGCCTCCGACCCACTAGCGGGGGCCTCTCGCACAGATACGCAGTATTTT,CASDPLAGASRTDTQYF
TRBV20-1,-,TRBJ2-3,-,TGCAGTGCTGCTAGGGATACGCAGTATTTT,CSAARDTQYF
TRBV14,-,TRBJ1-5,-,TGTGCCAGCAGCCAAGTGACGGAGGGTGAGCCCCAGCATTTT,CASSQVTEGEPQHF
TRBV14,-,TRBJ1-2,TRBD1,TGTGCCAGCAGCCGCACCGGACAGGTCCACTATGGCTACACCTTC,CASSRTGQVHYGYTF
TRBV6-1,-,TRBJ2-7,TRBD2,TGTGCCAGCAGTGAATCTAGCGGGCCCACCAAGCAGTACTTC,CASSESSGPTKQYF
TRBV9,-,TRBJ1-3,-,TGTGCCAGCAGCGTAGGAGTCTTTGGGGACTCTGGAAACACCATATATTTT,CASSVGVFGDSGNTIYF
TRBV20-1,-,TRBJ2-6,-,TGCAGTGCTCACAGGGCCGGGGCCAACGTCCTGACTTTC,CSAHRAGANVLTF
TRBV5-1,-,TRBJ1-1,-,TGCGCCAGCAGCGCCGAGCACAGGGTTGGGCACACTGAAGCTTTCTTT,CASSAEHRVGHTEAFF
TRBV12-3/TRBV12-4,-,TRBJ1-2,-,TGTGCCAGCAGTCCGGGACGAATTAACTATGGCTACACCTTC,CASSPGRINYGYTF
TRBV7-9,-,TRBJ2-5,-,TGTGCCACTGGAAAGGCATCTCAAGAGACCCAGTACTTC,CATGKASQETQYF